The 11 T cell receptor beta chains below all came from one sample that was sequenced in a study of T-cell memory formation after mild COVID-19. Using its own MiXCR run on the 5' RACE reads, TCRdb lists one record per CDR3 protein. The profile shows about 540,000 distinct CDR3 sequences, about 20% of them singletons. Specimen: PBMCs or a T cell subset sorted from them (not recorded which). The source of these receptors is an adult woman who had mild COVID-19 (a few samples of this study predate the infection). Cell type and time point are not known.

The chain has TRBV7-2 and TRBJ2-7; D is undetermined. CDR1 and CDR2 (germline): SGHTA, FQGNSA. This CDR3 region has 16 residues. Trimming stripped 1 base from V and 3 bases from J, with 16 bases between. The CDR3 DNA follows: TGTGCCAGCAGCTTAGAGCCCCTAGTCTCCGGCTACGAGCAGTACTTC. Translated, it gives CASSLEPLVSGYEQYF.

The chain couples TRBV6-5 to TRBJ2-1; D is possibly TRBD1 (5 bases). Trimming removed 6 bases at V and 7 bases at J, with 13 bases between. CDR1 is MNHEY and CDR2 is SVGAGI in the germline V gene. The CDR3 has 13 residues. CDR3 nucleotide sequence: TGTGCCAGCAGAAGGGGCCATCCGAATGAGCAGTTCTTC. Protein product: CASRRGHPNEQFF.

The chain uses TRBV15 and TRBJ1-5; D gene uncertain. The length of the CDR3 is 14 residues. From germline, CDR1 is LNHNV and CDR2 YYDKDF (reference sequence). Trimming stripped 5 bases from V and 4 bases from J, with 12 bases between. The CDR3 spells CATSEVSGNQPQHF. The CDR3, as DNA: TGTGCCACCAGCGAGGTCTCTGGGAATCAGCCCCAGCATTTT.

There are many counts of this clonotype. This chain links TRBV7-6 with TRBJ2-1, with D uncertain. This CDR3 region has 14 residues. The V end was cut by 1 base, the J end by 3 bases, with 7 bases between. The germline V gene encodes CDR1 SGHVS and CDR2 FNYEAQ. CDR3 nucleotide sequence: TGTGCCAGCAGCTTAGAGGGCCACTACAATGAGCAGTTCTTC. This translates into CASSLEGHYNEQFF.

This clonotype has just a few counts. The chain has TRBV7-2 and TRBJ2-7; 8 bases are a match to TRBD2. The ends lost 6 bases at V and 6 bases at J; junction bases unmatched: 13. This CDR3 contains 15 residues. Per germline, CDR1 SGHTA and CDR2 FQGNSA. The CDR3 nucleotides are TGTGCCAGCAGACCTACCGGGACTAGTTTCTCCGAGCAGTACTTC. Amino acid sequence: CASRPTGTSFSEQYF.

The chain employs TRBV27 and TRBJ2-4; the match to TRBD1 covers 8 bases. The germline V gene encodes CDR1 MNHEY and CDR2 SMNVEV (reference sequence). The CDR3 extends over 14 amino acids. V lost 3 bases to trimming and J lost 6 bases; unmatched junction nucleotides: 4. CDR3 nucleotide sequence: TGTGCCAGCAGTTTGTTGGGACAGGTAAACATTCAGTACTTC. This translates into CASSLLGQVNIQYF.

The chain is built from TRBV12-3 or TRBV12-4 and TRBJ2-2; either TRBD1 or TRBD2 may supply D (5 bases each). The CDR3 contains 14 residues. V lost 6 bases and J lost 5, with 13 bases in between. The CDR3 is CASRRDGGTGELFF. DNA of the CDR3: TGTGCCAGCAGAAGGGACGGTGGGACCGGGGAGCTGTTTTTT.

The chain recombines TRBV2 with TRBJ2-1; 8 bases align to TRBD1. CDR3 length equals 15 residues. CDR1 and CDR2 (germline): SNHLY, FYNNEI. V trimming: 6 bases; J trimming: 3 bases; junction bases outside the gene matches: 7. CDR3 sequence: CASSLSGTGYNEQFF. The CDR3 region has the DNA TGTGCCAGCAGCTTATCCGGGACAGGCTACAATGAGCAGTTCTTC.

This clonotype occurred a few times. The V call is TRBV7-9, the J call TRBJ2-7; TRBD1 matches at 8 bases. Looked up from germline, CDR1 is SEHNR and CDR2 is FQNEAQ (reference sequence). This CDR3 comprises 15 residues. The trim removed 5 bases at V and 2 bases at J, leaving 8 bases unmatched. Written as DNA, the CDR3 is TGTGCCAGCAGCCTTCGACAGGGGAAAACCTACGAGCAGTACTTC. This translates into CASSLRQGKTYEQYF.

The chain uses TRBV7-9 and TRBJ2-6; D is uncertain. From germline, CDR1 is SEHNR and CDR2 FQNEAQ (reference sequence). The CDR3 has 16 amino acids. The V and J ends lost 3 bases and 3 bases respectively, with 12 bases between them. The CDR3 is CASSFPLVGGANVLTF. DNA of the CDR3: TGTGCCAGCAGCTTCCCCCTGGTGGGTGGGGCCAACGTCCTGACTTTC.

This chain connects TRBV7-9 to TRBJ1-2; D gene ambiguous. Deletions cut 4 bases from V and 6 bases from J, with 12 bases between. Germline assignment: CDR1 SEHNR and CDR2 FQNEAQ (reference sequence). CDR3 length: 13 residues. Here the CDR3 reads CASSSAEPHGYTF. The DNA for the CDR3 is TGTGCCAGCAGCTCGGCAGAGCCCCATGGCTACACCTTC. Looking up the rest from reference TRBV7-9 and TRBJ1-2 gives the full variable domain: DTGVSQNPRHKITKRGQNVTFRCDPISEHNRLYWYRQTLGQGPEFLTYFQNEAQLEKSRLLSDRFSAERPKGSFSTLEIQRTEQGDSAMYLCASSSAEPHGYTFGSGTRLTVV.